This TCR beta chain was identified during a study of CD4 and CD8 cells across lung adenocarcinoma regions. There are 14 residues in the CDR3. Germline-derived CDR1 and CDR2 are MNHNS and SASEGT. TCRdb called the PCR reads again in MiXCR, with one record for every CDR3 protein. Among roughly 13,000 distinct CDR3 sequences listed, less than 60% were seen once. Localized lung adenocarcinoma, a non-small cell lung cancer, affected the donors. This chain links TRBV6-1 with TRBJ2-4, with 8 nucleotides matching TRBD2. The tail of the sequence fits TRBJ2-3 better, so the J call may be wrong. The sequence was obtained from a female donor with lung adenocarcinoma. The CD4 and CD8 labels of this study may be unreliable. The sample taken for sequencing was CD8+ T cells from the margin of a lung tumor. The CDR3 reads CASRLGGAKDMQYF. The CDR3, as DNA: TGTGCCAGCAGGCTCGGGGGGGCCAAAGACATGCAGTATTTT.